These 18 T cell receptor beta chains came from one sample sequenced in a study of spatial heterogeneity in lung cancer (dated by TCRdb to the late 2010s). The research as a whole found: The number of expanded intratumoral alpha and beta TCRs correlated with the tumor nonsynonymous mutation count.

The library was prepared using 5' RACE. These reads were obtained on a NextSeq 500. TCRdb handled the public reads itself, with Q25 trimming in fastp and clone calling in MiXCR, and kept productive beta chains. Identical CDR3 proteins give one entry, which carries the most common genes and DNA. The sample contains 5,700 or so distinct CDR3 sequences, under 30% of them found a single time. The biggest ten clones account for roughly a quarter of the sample. No antigens are known for them. What this sample's time point label stands for: sample taken at primary tumor resection. The sample consisted of lung tumor tissue, taken at surgery. The receptors stem from a male donor with early-stage non-small cell lung cancer.

This clonotype showed up just a few times. The chain joins TRBV4-2 to TRBJ2-7; D assignment may be TRBD1 or TRBD2 (5 bases each). Per the germline V gene, CDR1 is LGHNA and CDR2 is YNFKEQ. V lost 0 bases and J 6 bases, leaving 9 bases between the germline ends. CDR3 length: 13 amino acids. In nucleotides, the CDR3 is TGTGCCAGCAGCCAAGATCAGGGAGTCGAGCAGTACTTC. It encodes CASSQDQGVEQYF.

This clonotype is categorized as large. The chain is built from TRBV28 and TRBJ2-2; possibly TRBD2 for D (6 bases). The CDR3 sequence is 14 residues long. V was clipped by 10 bases and J by 1 base, with 13 bases between them. The germline V gene has CDR1 MDHEN and CDR2 SYDVKM. The CDR3 loop is CAIPMGLNTGELFF. The CDR3 coding sequence is TGTGCCATCCCTATGGGACTGAACACCGGGGAGCTGTTTTTT.

Within the sample, this clonotype is medium-sized. The chain is built from TRBV6-6 and TRBJ2-5; TRBD2 matches at 7 bases. Germline-derived CDR1 and CDR2 are MNHNY and SVGAGI (reference sequence). V trimming: 8 bases; J trimming: 2 bases; junction bases outside the gene matches: 14. The CDR3 consists of 16 residues. The CDR3 bases are TGTGCCAGCCTTTTTAGGGCTAGCGGATATCAAGAGACCCAGTACTTC. Residues: CASLFRASGYQETQYF.

This clonotype was seen only a few times. The CDR3 protein is CASSAREGPYEQYF. CDR3 coding DNA: TGTGCCAGCAGTGCCCGGGAGGGCCCCTACGAGCAGTACTTC. The chain combines TRBV6-1 with TRBJ2-7; 8 bases align to TRBD2. J gave up 2 bases and V 4 bases, and 4 bases lay outside the gene matches. Germline assignment: CDR1 MNHNS and CDR2 SASEGT. The length of the CDR3 is 14 residues.

The chain joins TRBV3-1 to TRBJ2-5; 7 bases fit TRBD2. Germline-derived CDR1 and CDR2 are LGHDT and YNNKEL (reference sequence). The CDR3 runs 14 residues. Trimming took 0 bases from V and 6 from J; bases not matched to a gene: 4. DNA of the CDR3: TGTGCCAGCAGCCAAGATGGCGGGGGACAGACCCAGTACTTC. Protein: CASSQDGGGQTQYF.

This clonotype rates as medium-sized. The chain employs TRBV3-1 and TRBJ2-7; D might be TRBD1 (5 bases). Germline loops: CDR1 LGHDT, CDR2 YNNKEL (reference sequence). CDR3 size: 14 residues. The V end lost 0 bases, the J end lost 4 bases, and 10 bases lay between the germline ends. The CDR3 DNA reads TGTGCCAGCAGCCAAGATGCAGGGCGGTACGAGCAGTACTTC. It specifies CASSQDAGRYEQYF.

The table lists this clonotype with a few counts. V and J are TRBV6-1 and TRBJ2-7, with D possibly matching TRBD2 (6 bases). The CDR3 extends over 16 amino acids. Trimming stripped 5 bases from V and 4 bases from J, with 21 bases between. CDR1 and CDR2 (germline): MNHNS, SASEGT. In DNA form, the CDR3 reads TGTGCCAGCAGTCCCTCCTCTCCCGCGGAGGGGTACGAGCAGTACTTC. Translated, it gives CASSPSSPAEGYEQYF.

This chain links TRBV12-3 or TRBV12-4 with TRBJ2-1; 8 nucleotides line up with TRBD2. CDR3 length equals 16 residues. V shed 10 bases, J shed 13 bases, and the junction held 24 bases outside the gene matches. The CDR3 DNA sequence: TGTGCCACCCAACCCTCCGGGACTAGACAAACCAACTTACAGTTCTTC. Its translation is CATQPSGTRQTNLQFF.

In its sample, this clonotype ranks as medium-sized. The CDR3 nucleotides are TGTGCCAGCAGTGACAGGACAGGGGGCCGGCAGCCCCAGCATTTT. It translates to CASSDRTGGRQPQHF. The V gene is TRBV6-1, the J gene TRBJ1-5, with 11 bases fitting TRBD1. The CDR3 contains 15 residues. The J segment lost 7 bases and the V segment lost 3 bases, leaving 5 bases of the junction unmatched. Per germline, CDR1 MNHNS and CDR2 SASEGT.

This clonotype is medium-sized within its sample. The gene calls are TRBV25-1 and TRBJ2-2, with D maybe TRBD1 (6 bases). V was trimmed by 3 bases and J by 0 bases, leaving 17 bases between them. This CDR3 spans 18 amino acids. Germline assignment: CDR1 MGHDK and CDR2 SYGVNS. In DNA, the CDR3 is TGTGCCAGCAGTGACCCTCCGGGACAAACACCGAACACCGGGGAGCTGTTTTTT. Translating gives CASSDPPGQTPNTGELFF.

The CDR3 sequence: CASSRGLSYEQYF. The CDR3 bases are TGTGCCAGCTCGAGGGGACTATCCTACGAGCAGTACTTC. The J gene is TRBJ2-7, the V gene TRBV6-2 or TRBV6-3; 7 nucleotides match TRBD2. J was trimmed by 1 base and V by 8 bases; bases with no gene match: 5. The CDR3 is 13 amino acids. Germline V gene sequence: CDR1 MNHEY, CDR2 SVGEGT.

The chain joins TRBV11-2 to TRBJ2-2; no definite D call. Germline V gene data show CDR1 as SGHAT and CDR2 as FQNNGV. The CDR3 covers 12 residues. V was clipped by 0 bases and J by 6 bases, with 2 bases between them. The CDR3 spells CASSLDAGELFF. In nucleotides, the CDR3 is TGTGCCAGCAGCTTAGACGCCGGGGAGCTGTTTTTT. Complete variable domain (other parts from reference TRBV11-2 and TRBJ2-2): EAGVAQSPRYKIIEKRQSVAFWCNPISGHATLYWYQQILGQGPKLLIQFQNNGVVDDSQLPKDRFSAERLKGVDSTLKIQPAKLEDSAVYLCASSLDAGELFFGEGSRLTVL.

In this sample, this clonotype is medium-sized. The chain couples TRBV5-1 to TRBJ1-1, with a weak D call TRBD1 (6 bases). The CDR3 totals 15 residues. Germline V gene lookup returns CDR1 SGHRS and CDR2 YFSETQ. V lost 0 bases, J lost 5 bases, and 14 bases lay in between. The CDR3 DNA is TGCGCCAGCAGCTTGGTCAGTCCAGGGGAAACTGAAGCTTTCTTT. This translates into CASSLVSPGETEAFF.

This clonotype was found many times. The CDR3 loop is CASSRGGDRLGDLTF. In DNA, the CDR3 is TGTGCCAGCAGCCGGGGGGGAGACAGGCTCGGGGACCTGACTTTC. J is TRBJ2-6 and V is TRBV5-4; TRBD2 matches 8 bases. V dropped 4 bases and J dropped 15; count of bases not matched to a gene: 15. This CDR3 has 15 residues. CDR1 and CDR2 (germline): SGHNT, YYREEE (reference sequence).

This clonotype was observed many times. The chain is built from TRBV19 and TRBJ1-5; D might be TRBD1 (6 bases). CDR3 length: 15 amino acids. Trimming removed 5 bases from V and 7 bases from J, with 18 bases in between. Germline lookup yields CDR1 LNHDA and CDR2 SQIVND (reference sequence). The CDR3 loop is CASSVRRGAGQPQHF. The CDR3 DNA reads TGTGCCAGTAGTGTCCGACGGGGGGCTGGGCAGCCCCAGCATTTT.

This chain uses TRBV6-4 with TRBJ2-5, with a tentative D call TRBD1 (6 bases). V was cut by 5 bases and J by 5 bases, with 15 bases left in between. This CDR3 is built from 14 residues. Germline V gene sequence: CDR1 MRHNA, CDR2 SNTAGT. The CDR3: CASSPTRGMETQYF. CDR3 nucleotide sequence: TGTGCCAGCAGTCCCACGAGGGGGATGGAGACCCAGTACTTC.

Ten or more counts support this clonotype. The CDR3, as DNA: TGTGCCAGCAGCTTAGGACAGGGCGCTGGCCAGCCCCAGCATTTT. Protein: CASSLGQGAGQPQHF. V and J are TRBV11-1 and TRBJ1-5; TRBD1 matches at 7 bases. CDR1 and CDR2 (germline): SGHAT, FQDESV (reference sequence). The V gene end was trimmed by 1 base and the J gene end by 7 bases; junction bases not matched to a gene: 7. The CDR3 is made up of 15 amino acids.

V gene TRBV6-1 combines with J gene TRBJ2-3, with TRBD1 matching 8 bases. The CDR3 runs 15 residues. V was pared by 6 bases and J by 0 bases, with 5 bases of the junction left unmatched. Germline CDR1 reads MNHNS; CDR2 reads SASEGT. The CDR3 spells CASSKTGESTDTQYF. The DNA of the CDR3 is TGTGCCAGCAGCAAGACAGGGGAAAGCACAGATACGCAGTATTTT.